In this sample, the clone carrying this T cell receptor (beta chain) turned up many times. This entry belongs to a study of T cells in Graves' hyperthyroidism and ophthalmopathy. It was RNA transcripts that yielded the amplified TCR beta CDR3 regions. HTBI primers were employed in a first-round RT-PCR of the TCR CDR3. MiXCR, run by TCRdb on the multiplex PCR reads, gives a single entry per CDR3 protein. The sample gives 380,000 or so distinct CDR3 sequences, about 14% of which show up once; 20% to 25% is in the top ten. The sample was blood. This clonotype was obtained from a woman under 40 with Graves' hyperthyroidism.

In nucleotides, the CDR3 is TGTGCCACCAGTGGCCTCCGGACCTCCGACGGGGCCAACGTCCTGACTTTC. Translated, it gives CATSGLRTSDGANVLTF. The V call is TRBV24-1, the J call TRBJ2-6; D call uncertain. The CDR3 totals 17 residues. Per germline, CDR1 KGHDR and CDR2 SFDVKD. The V end was cut by 5 bases, the J end by 4 bases, with 17 bases between.